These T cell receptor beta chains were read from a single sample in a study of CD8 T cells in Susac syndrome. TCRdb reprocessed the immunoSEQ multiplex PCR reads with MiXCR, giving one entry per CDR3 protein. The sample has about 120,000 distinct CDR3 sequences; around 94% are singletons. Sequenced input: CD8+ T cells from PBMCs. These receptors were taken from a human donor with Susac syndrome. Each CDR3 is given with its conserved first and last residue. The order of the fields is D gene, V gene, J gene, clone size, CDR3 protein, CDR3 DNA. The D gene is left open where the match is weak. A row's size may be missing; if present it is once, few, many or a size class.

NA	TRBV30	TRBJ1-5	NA	CAWSEYRVADQPQHF	TGTGCCTGGAGTGAGTACAGGGTAGCGGATCAGCCCCAGCATTTT
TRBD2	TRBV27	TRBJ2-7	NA	CASSFSSGVKTYEQYF	TGTGCCAGCAGTTTTTCTAGCGGGGTGAAAACCTACGAGCAGTACTTC
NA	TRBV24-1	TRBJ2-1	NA	CATSEGTYKFF	TGTGCCACCAGTGAAGGTACATATAAGTTCTTC
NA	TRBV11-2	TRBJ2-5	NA	CASSLEGGGKQETQYF	TGTGCCAGCAGCTTAGAGGGAGGGGGGAAACAAGAGACCCAGTACTTC
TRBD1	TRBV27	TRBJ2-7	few	CASSPGTGIYEQYF	TGTGCCAGCAGTCCCGGGACAGGAATCTACGAGCAGTACTTC
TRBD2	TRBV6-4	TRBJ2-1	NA	CASRGLAGDSYEQFF	TGTGCCAGCAGGGGACTAGCGGGAGATTCGTATGAGCAGTTCTTC
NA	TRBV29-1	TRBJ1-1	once	CSVEKGGYTEAFF	TGCAGCGTTGAGAAGGGCGGGTACACTGAAGCTTTCTTT
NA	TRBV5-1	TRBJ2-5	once	CASSVNRAQETQYF	TGCGCCAGCAGCGTAAACAGGGCCCAAGAGACCCAGTACTTC
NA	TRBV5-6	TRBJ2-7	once	CASSSQFISDEQYF	TGTGCCAGCAGCTCGCAGTTTATTTCGGACGAGCAGTACTTC
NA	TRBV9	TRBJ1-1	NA	CASSEGAGLGMSKLDTEAFF	TGTGCCAGCAGCGAGGGCGCAGGGCTAGGGATGAGTAAGTTGGACACTGAAGCTTTCTTT
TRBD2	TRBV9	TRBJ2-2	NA	CASSDRRGAGELFF	TGTGCCAGCAGCGACCGGCGGGGGGCCGGGGAGCTGTTTTTT
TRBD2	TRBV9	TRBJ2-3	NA	CASSVGLAGDTQYF	TGTGCCAGCAGCGTAGGACTAGCGGGAGATACGCAGTATTTT
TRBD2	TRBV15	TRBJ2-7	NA	CATSRDRAGAGEQYF	TGTGCCACCAGCAGAGATAGAGCGGGAGCAGGGGAGCAGTACTTC
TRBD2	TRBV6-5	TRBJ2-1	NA	CASSGLAGYNEQFF	TGTGCCAGCAGTGGACTAGCGGGTTACAATGAGCAGTTCTTC
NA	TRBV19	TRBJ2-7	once	CASSTKSTSYEQYF	TGTGCCAGTAGTACCAAGTCGACTTCCTACGAGCAGTACTTC
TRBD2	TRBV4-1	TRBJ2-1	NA	CASSQPTSGNPWQFF	TGCGCCAGCAGCCAACCGACTAGCGGGAATCCATGGCAGTTCTTC
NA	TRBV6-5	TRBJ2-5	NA	CASSYSTEGVHQETQYF	TGTGCCAGCAGTTACTCGACGGAAGGGGTCCACCAAGAGACCCAGTACTTC
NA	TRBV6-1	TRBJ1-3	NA	CASSEEQGSGNTIYF	TGTGCCAGCAGTGAGGAACAGGGCTCTGGAAACACCATATATTTT
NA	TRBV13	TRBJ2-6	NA	CASSEGGYGANVLTF	TGTGCCAGCAGCGAAGGTGGGTATGGGGCCAACGTCCTGACTTTC
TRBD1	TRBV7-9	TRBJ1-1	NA	CASSSPDRGQHEAFF	TGTGCCAGCAGCTCACCGGACAGGGGGCAACATGAAGCTTTCTTT
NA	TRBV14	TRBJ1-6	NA	CASSQGSGISNSPLHF	TGTGCCAGCAGCCAAGGATCGGGAATCAGTAATTCACCCCTCCACTTT
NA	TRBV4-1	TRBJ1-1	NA	CASSQSTIGANTEAFF	TGCGCCAGCAGCCAATCAACCATCGGGGCTAACACTGAAGCTTTCTTT
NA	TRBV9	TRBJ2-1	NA	CASSGLPGSDSYNEQFF	TGTGCCAGCAGCGGCCTCCCAGGGAGTGACTCCTACAATGAGCAGTTCTTC
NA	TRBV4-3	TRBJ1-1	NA	CASSQDLRVTEAFF	TGCGCCAGCAGCCAAGATTTGCGGGTCACTGAAGCTTTCTTT
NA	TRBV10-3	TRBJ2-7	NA	CAVLTPREQYF	TGTGCCGTCCTGACGCCTAGGGAGCAGTACTTC
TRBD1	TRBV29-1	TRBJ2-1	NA	CSVGTRTGWDNEQFF	TGCAGCGTTGGCACGAGGACAGGTTGGGACAATGAGCAGTTCTTC
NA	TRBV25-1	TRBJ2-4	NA	CASSGRGLPWDIQYF	TGTGCCAGCAGTGGTAGGGGACTTCCGTGGGACATTCAGTACTTC
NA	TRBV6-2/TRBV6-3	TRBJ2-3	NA	CASSDKREATRDTQYF	TGTGCCAGCAGCGACAAACGGGAAGCCACGCGCGATACGCAGTATTTT
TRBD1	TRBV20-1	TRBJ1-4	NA	CSARTGTRGEKLFF	TGCAGTGCTAGGACAGGGACACGGGGTGAAAAACTGTTTTTT
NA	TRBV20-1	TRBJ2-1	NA	CSASGDGLNNEQFF	TGCAGTGCTAGTGGGGACGGTCTCAACAATGAGCAGTTCTTC
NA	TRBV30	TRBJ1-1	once	CAWSVVDRHVLNTEAFF	TGTGCCTGGAGTGTAGTGGACCGACATGTCTTGAACACTGAAGCTTTCTTT
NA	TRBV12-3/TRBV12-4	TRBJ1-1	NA	CASKRGGTEAFF	TGTGCCAGCAAGAGAGGGGGCACTGAAGCTTTCTTT
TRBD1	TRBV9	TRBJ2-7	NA	CASSVGDRGSSYEQYF	TGTGCCAGCAGCGTTGGGGACAGGGGCTCTTCCTACGAGCAGTACTTC
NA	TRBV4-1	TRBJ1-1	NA	CASSQQQSTNTEAFF	TGCGCCAGCAGCCAGCAACAGAGTACGAACACTGAAGCTTTCTTT
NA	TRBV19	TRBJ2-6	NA	CASSIEPSSGANVLTF	TGTGCCAGTAGTATAGAGCCGAGCTCTGGGGCCAACGTCCTGACTTTC